The 13 T cell receptor beta chains below come from one sample, sequenced in a study of siplizumab effects on memory and regulatory T cells. TCRdb keeps only in-frame clones here, not all; method: immunoSEQ multiplex PCR. The data hold 95,000 to 100,000 clones, with approximately 91% observed a single time. The sequenced sample was non-Treg CD4+ T cells sorted from blood. Every receptor here comes from a human donor in good health.

The rearrangement links TRBV10-2 to TRBJ1-1; no clear D. The CDR3 is 13 residues long. Between the trimmed V and J ends, which lost 2 bases and 4 bases, there was a span of 8 bases. The germline V gene encodes CDR1 WSHSY and CDR2 SAAADI. The CDR3 bases are TGCGCCAGCAGTGAGCAGACTGGCACTGAAGCTTTCTTT. Protein product: CASSEQTGTEAFF.

The chain carries TRBV7-9 and TRBJ2-1, with 9 bases lining up with TRBD2. Germline assignment: CDR1 SEHNR and CDR2 FQNEAQ (reference sequence). Unmatched junction bases numbered 9, after V lost 4 bases and J lost 5 bases. The CDR3 runs 16 residues. CDR3 region: CASSSRGRGENNEQFF. CDR3 DNA: TGTGCCAGCAGCTCCCGCGGGAGGGGGGAGAACAATGAGCAGTTCTTC. The variable domain in full, completed from reference TRBV7-9 and TRBJ2-1, reads DTGVSQNPRHKITKRGQNVTFRCDPISEHNRLYWYRQTLGQGPEFLTYFQNEAQLEKSRLLSDRFSAERPKGSFSTLEIQRTEQGDSAMYLCASSSRGRGENNEQFFGPGTRLTVL.

V and J are TRBV11-3 and TRBJ2-5; 12 nucleotides match TRBD2. The CDR3 is made up of 16 amino acids. Germline V gene data show CDR1 as SGHNT and CDR2 as YENEEA. V shed 5 bases and J 5 bases; nucleotides not matched to a gene: 9. The CDR3 is CASSPRLAGERETQYF. The CDR3 coding sequence is TGTGCCAGCAGCCCCCGACTAGCGGGAGAGAGGGAGACCCAGTACTTC.

J is TRBJ1-4 and V is TRBV30; 8 bases line up with TRBD1. The CDR3 extends over 15 amino acids. CDR1 GTSNPN and CDR2 SVGIG come from the germline V gene (reference sequence). The V and J ends lost 3 bases and 6 bases, in that order; junction bases with no gene match: 9. CDR3: CAWSALGQGDEKLFF. CDR3 in DNA: TGTGCCTGGAGCGCACTAGGACAGGGAGATGAAAAACTGTTTTTT. The variable domain in full, completed from reference TRBV30 and TRBJ1-4, reads SQTIHQWPATLVQPVGSPLSLECTVEGTSNPNLYWYRQAAGRGLQLLFYSVGIGQISSEVPQNLSASRPQDRQFILSSKKLLLSDSGFYLCAWSALGQGDEKLFFGSGTQLSVL.

The chain joins TRBV18 to TRBJ1-2, with a possible D match to TRBD1 (5 bases). Trimming stripped 5 bases from V and 3 bases from J, with 19 bases between. The germline V gene encodes CDR1 KGHSH and CDR2 LQKENI. This CDR3 comprises 16 residues. The CDR3 protein is CASSKMDILKDYGYTF. In DNA, the CDR3 is TGTGCCAGCTCAAAGATGGACATCCTTAAGGACTATGGCTACACCTTC. Filled out from reference TRBV18 and TRBJ1-2, the complete variable domain reads NAGVMQNPRHLVRRRGQEARLRCSPMKGHSHVYWYRQLPEEGLKFMVYLQKENIIDESGMPKERFSAEFPKEGPSILRIQQVVRGDSAAYFCASSKMDILKDYGYTFGSGTRLTVV.

The rearrangement links TRBV27 to TRBJ1-4, with D perhaps TRBD1 (5 bases). Trimming stripped 3 bases from V and 3 bases from J, with 5 bases between. This CDR3 spans 13 amino acids. Germline-derived CDR1 and CDR2 are MNHEY and SMNVEV (reference sequence). CDR3 sequence (DNA): TGTGCCAGCAGTTTCAGGGCTAATGAAAAACTGTTTTTT. Translation: CASSFRANEKLFF.

The chain carries TRBV11-3 and TRBJ2-1; 13 positions agree with TRBD2. Germline V CDR1 and CDR2: SGHNT, YENEEA. The V segment lost 4 bases and the J segment 6 bases; nucleotides outside the gene matches: 3. The CDR3 runs 15 residues. CDR3 residues: CASSSRLAGGNEQFF. The CDR3 DNA reads as TGTGCCAGCAGCTCTCGACTAGCGGGAGGCAATGAGCAGTTCTTC.

CDR3: CASSSGPPVWGSGELFF. DNA of the CDR3: TGTGCCAGCAGCTCAGGCCCCCCGGTTTGGGGCTCCGGGGAGCTGTTTTTT. The chain uses TRBV9 and TRBJ2-2; possibly TRBD1 for D (5 bases). Trimming removed 4 bases from V and 6 bases from J, with 22 bases in between. This CDR3 spans 17 amino acids. Germline V gene lookup returns CDR1 SGDLS and CDR2 YYNGEE.

Concerning this clone itself: Relative to the germline gene, one junction end is altered; a read error may explain this. The rearrangement uses TRBV9 and TRBJ1-5, with no clear D. CDR3 length: 13 amino acids. Germline assignment: CDR1 SGDLS and CDR2 YYNGEE. CDR3 in amino acids: CASSVDIGQLQHF. DNA for the CDR3: TGTGCCAGCAGCGTAGATATCGGGCAGCTCCAGCATTTT.

The chain links TRBV4-3 to TRBJ1-2; weak D call: TRBD1 (6 bases). Trimming cost V 1 base and J 6 bases, with 12 bases left between them. Germline CDR1 LGHNA, CDR2 YSLEER. CDR3 size: 14 residues. In DNA, the CDR3 is TGCGCCAGCAGCCAAGGCGCAGGGGCTGATGGCTACACCTTC. It translates to CASSQGAGADGYTF.

The rearrangement joins TRBV11-3 to TRBJ2-7, with D possibly matching TRBD2 (6 bases). V was clipped by 0 bases and J by 2 bases, with 8 bases between them. Germline V gene data show CDR1 as SGHNT and CDR2 as YENEEA. The length of the CDR3 is 14 residues. CDR3 region: CASSLEGGAYEQYF. The CDR3, as DNA: TGTGCCAGCAGCTTAGAGGGGGGTGCCTACGAGCAGTACTTC.

J is TRBJ2-6 and V is TRBV27; no definite D call. The CDR3 runs 14 residues. CDR1 is MNHEY and CDR2 is SMNVEV in the germline V gene (reference sequence). V was cut by 4 bases and J by 0 bases, with 4 bases left in between. The CDR3 region has the DNA TGTGCCAGCAGTTCCCGCTCTGGGGCCAACGTCCTGACTTTC. Its translation: CASSSRSGANVLTF.

The chain has TRBV28 and TRBJ2-4, with 8 positions matching TRBD1. This CDR3 spans 16 amino acids. Trimming cost V 6 bases and J 9 bases; bases outside gene matches: 16. Per germline, CDR1 MDHEN and CDR2 SYDVKM. DNA for the CDR3: TGTGCCAGCAGATCTGGGACAGGCTCCCCTCGTAGCATTCAGTACTTC. Its protein product is CASRSGTGSPRSIQYF.